This is a list of T cell receptor beta chains from one sample in a study of early T cells in non-severe SARS-CoV-2 infection. TCRdb passed the 5' RACE reads through MiXCR, listing each CDR3 protein once. The table lists around 30,000 distinct CDR3 sequences, roughly 6% of them singletons. Specimen: whole blood. These receptors originate from an adult who was a healthcare worker with PCR-confirmed SARS-CoV-2 infection or an uninfected control (not recorded which). Each CDR3 is given with its conserved first and last residue. A D gene is named only where the DNA matches it firmly. Rows give clone size only sometimes, using once, few, many, or a class for an expanded clone.

>NA|TRBJ1-1|many|TRBV4-3
CASSQNWGTEAFF
TGCGCCAGCAGCCAGAATTGGGGCACTGAAGCTTTCTTT
>NA|TRBJ2-6|many|TRBV19
CASSYRSSSGANVLTF
TGTGCCAGTAGTTACCGGTCCAGCTCTGGGGCCAACGTCCTGACTTTC
>TRBD1|TRBJ2-7|many|TRBV12-3/TRBV12-4
CASSSWDRAYEQYF
TGTGCCAGCAGTTCCTGGGACAGGGCCTACGAGCAGTACTTC
>TRBD1|TRBJ2-7|many|TRBV2
CASSFPQGREQYF
TGTGCCAGCAGTTTCCCACAGGGGAGAGAGCAGTACTTC
>NA|TRBJ2-7|few|TRBV2
CASSEGTSAYEQYF
TGTGCCAGCAGTGAGGGGACATCGGCCTACGAGCAGTACTTC
>NA|TRBJ1-6|NA|TRBV25-1
CASRRGTDSPLHF
TGTGCCAGCAGAAGGGGGACGGATTCACCCCTCCACTTT
>NA|TRBJ1-2|medium-sized|TRBV20-1
CSVWDYGYTF
TGCAGTGTCTGGGATTATGGCTACACCTTC
>NA|TRBJ1-6|many|TRBV13
CASSPGRNSPLHF
TGTGCCAGCAGCCCCGGAAGGAATTCACCCCTCCACTTT
>TRBD1|TRBJ2-3|NA|TRBV28
CASSSGGLDTQYF
TGTGCCAGCAGTTCAGGGGGCTTAGATACGCAGTATTTT
>TRBD1|TRBJ1-4|many|TRBV11-2
CASSGTGINEKLFF
TGTGCCAGCTCCGGGACAGGCATTAATGAAAAACTGTTTTTT
>TRBD1|TRBJ1-2|many|TRBV12-3/TRBV12-4
CASSFQGALGYTF
TGTGCCAGCAGTTTTCAGGGGGCGCTTGGCTACACCTTC
>TRBD1|TRBJ2-1|many|TRBV28
CASSRDRFYNEQFF
TGTGCCAGCAGTCGGGACAGGTTCTACAATGAGCAGTTCTTC
>NA|TRBJ2-3|few|TRBV5-6
CASITFGDTQYF
TGTGCCAGCATTACCTTCGGGGATACGCAGTATTTT
>TRBD2|TRBJ2-1|many|TRBV6-4
CASSEIAGSSNEQFF
TGTGCCAGCAGCGAAATAGCGGGGAGCTCCAATGAGCAGTTCTTC
>NA|TRBJ2-3|many|TRBV7-9
CASSLVGADTQYF
TGTGCCAGCAGCTTAGTAGGGGCAGATACGCAGTATTTT
>TRBD1|TRBJ1-4|many|TRBV29-1
CSVADRGRRKKLFF
TGCAGCGTTGCTGACAGGGGACGTCGAAAAAAACTGTTTTTT
>TRBD2|TRBJ2-5|many|TRBV7-2
CASSSQSPGLQETQYF
TGTGCCAGCAGCTCTCAATCCCCGGGACTACAAGAGACCCAGTACTTC
>NA|TRBJ2-7|many|TRBV12-3/TRBV12-4
CASSETSYEQYF
TGTGCCAGCAGCGAAACAAGTTACGAGCAGTACTTC
>TRBD1|TRBJ2-3|NA|TRBV29-1
CSVDDRGRTDTQYF
TGCAGCGTAGATGACAGGGGGCGCACAGATACGCAGTATTTT
>NA|TRBJ1-2|many|TRBV20-1
CSASHAGTNGYTF
TGCAGTGCTAGCCATGCCGGGACAAATGGTTACACCTTC
>TRBD1|TRBJ2-3|many|TRBV19
CASSIGDRGRRDTQYF
TGTGCCAGTAGTATAGGTGACAGGGGGCGCAGAGATACGCAGTATTTT
>TRBD1|TRBJ1-1|NA|TRBV7-3
CASSRTGEGTEAFF
TGTGCCAGCAGCCGTACAGGGGAGGGCACTGAAGCTTTCTTT
>NA|TRBJ1-5|few|TRBV3-1
CASSQMGPNQPQHF
TGTGCCAGCAGCCAAATGGGTCCCAATCAGCCCCAGCATTTT
>TRBD2|TRBJ2-1|many|TRBV11-2
CASRGLYGSGGVDEQFF
TGTGCCAGCCGCGGCTTATATGGTAGCGGGGGGGTAGATGAGCAGTTCTTC
>NA|TRBJ2-1|few|TRBV20-1
CSARASWSYNEQFF
TGCAGTGCTAGAGCATCCTGGTCCTACAATGAGCAGTTCTTC
>NA|TRBJ2-4|many|TRBV11-2
CASSFPGLNIQYF
TGTGCCAGCAGCTTTCCGGGACTAAACATTCAGTACTTC
>NA|TRBJ1-2|many|TRBV5-5
CASSLDMNYGYTF
TGTGCCAGCAGCCTGGACATGAACTATGGCTACACCTTC
>TRBD1|TRBJ1-1|many|TRBV2
CASRLQGAIINTEAFF
TGTGCCAGCAGGTTGCAGGGGGCGATTATCAACACTGAAGCTTTCTTT
>NA|TRBJ1-1|many|TRBV24-1
CATSVGGASTEAFF
TGTGCCACCAGTGTGGGGGGGGCGTCCACTGAAGCTTTCTTT
>TRBD1|TRBJ1-5|few|TRBV6-6
CASSTGVRNQPQHF
TGTGCCAGCAGTACAGGGGTCAGGAATCAGCCCCAGCATTTT
>TRBD2|TRBJ2-3|many|TRBV20-1
CSAPPTSGEGTDTQYF
TGCAGTGCTCCGCCGACTAGCGGGGAAGGGACAGATACGCAGTATTTT
>NA|TRBJ2-5|many|TRBV12-5
CASGTGETQYF
TGTGCTAGTGGTACCGGGGAGACCCAGTACTTC
>TRBD1|TRBJ2-1|many|TRBV28
CASSGTGRPRPYNEQFF
TGTGCCAGCAGCGGGACAGGGAGACCTCGGCCCTACAATGAGCAGTTCTTC
>TRBD1|TRBJ1-4|many|TRBV5-5
CASSSGQGGTNEKLFF
TGTGCCAGCAGCTCGGGACAGGGGGGAACTAATGAAAAACTGTTTTTT
>NA|TRBJ2-6|many|TRBV2
CASARGSGANVLTF
TGTGCCAGCGCGAGAGGTTCCGGGGCCAACGTCCTGACTTTC
>NA|TRBJ2-2|many|TRBV19
CASSIARTVTGELFF
TGTGCCAGTAGTATAGCCCGGACAGTCACCGGGGAGCTGTTTTTT
>NA|TRBJ1-2|many|TRBV24-1
CATSDRTGSGYGYTF
TGTGCCACCAGTGACCGGACGGGTTCAGGCTATGGCTACACCTTC
>NA|TRBJ1-1|NA|TRBV6-2/TRBV6-3
CASTKGVLTEAFF
TGTGCCAGCACCAAAGGGGTACTCACTGAAGCTTTCTTT
>NA|TRBJ1-6|few|TRBV7-3
CASSLGQTVSPLHF
TGTGCCAGCAGCTTAGGGCAGACGGTCTCACCCCTCCACTTT
>TRBD2|TRBJ2-3|many|TRBV4-1
CASSQEPPSGGPTDTQYF
TGCGCCAGCAGCCAAGAACCCCCTAGCGGGGGACCCACAGATACGCAGTATTTT
>TRBD1|TRBJ2-7|many|TRBV3-1
CASSHGTGAYEQYF
TGTGCCAGCAGCCACGGGACAGGGGCCTACGAGCAGTACTTC
>TRBD1|TRBJ2-2|many|TRBV18
CASSPPGDRATGELFF
TGTGCCAGCTCACCACCGGGGGACAGGGCGACCGGGGAGCTGTTTTTT
>TRBD1|TRBJ1-1|many|TRBV11-2
CASSLRDRGNTEAFF
TGTGCCAGCAGCTTAAGGGACAGGGGGAACACTGAAGCTTTCTTT
>NA|TRBJ1-1|many|TRBV5-1
CASSLEVNTEAFF
TGCGCCAGCAGCTTGGAAGTGAACACTGAAGCTTTCTTT
>NA|TRBJ1-1|medium-sized|TRBV12-3/TRBV12-4
CASSPRTGMNTEAFF
TGTGCCAGCAGTCCGCGGACGGGCATGAACACTGAAGCTTTCTTT
>TRBD1|TRBJ1-2|many|TRBV19
CASSPSPGTVSYGYTF
TGTGCCAGTAGTCCCAGCCCCGGGACAGTCTCCTATGGCTACACCTTC
>NA|TRBJ2-7|many|TRBV7-2
CASSLVESVIYEQYF
TGTGCCAGCAGCTTAGTTGAGTCAGTCATCTACGAGCAGTACTTC
>NA|TRBJ1-2|many|TRBV12-5
CASGSGTAYGYTF
TGTGCTAGTGGCTCAGGGACCGCCTATGGCTACACCTTC
>TRBD1|TRBJ2-3|many|TRBV14
CASSQFPDRVTDTQYF
TGTGCCAGCAGCCAATTTCCGGACAGGGTCACAGATACGCAGTATTTT
>TRBD2|TRBJ2-1|few|TRBV10-2
CASSESVGGARNEQFF
TGCGCCAGCAGTGAGTCTGTCGGGGGGGCGAGGAATGAGCAGTTCTTC
>NA|TRBJ1-6|many|TRBV28
CASSLGTISPLHF
TGTGCCAGCAGTTTGGGTACGATCTCACCCCTCCACTTT
>TRBD1|TRBJ2-2|many|TRBV12-3/TRBV12-4
CASSFETGVYTGELFF
TGTGCCAGCAGTTTCGAGACAGGGGTCTACACCGGGGAGCTGTTTTTT
>TRBD2|TRBJ2-3|many|TRBV7-3
CASSLQAGVTDTQYF
TGTGCCAGCAGCTTACAAGCGGGGGTCACAGATACGCAGTATTTT